One and the same sample provided the 19 T cell receptor beta chains below, sequenced in a study of blood T cell repertoires in COVID-19. Sequenced by immunoSEQ multiplex PCR; TCRdb stores in-frame clones only, minus some. The table includes about 65,000 clones, under 95% detected once. Material for sequencing was peripheral blood. The source of these receptors is a man aged 65 to 85 with active COVID-19.

The chain carries TRBV11-3 and TRBJ1-2; 7 bases agree with TRBD1. Germline V gives CDR1 SGHNT, CDR2 YENEEA. Trimming removed 5 bases from V and 2 bases from J; junction bases left unmatched: 8. The CDR3 is 15 amino acids. CDR3: CASSPRDSQNYGYTF. DNA of the CDR3: TGTGCCAGCAGCCCCCGGGACAGCCAAAACTATGGCTACACCTTC.

This chain joins TRBV7-9 and TRBJ1-1, with 10 bases fitting TRBD1. The CDR3 is 14 residues long. The germline CDR1 and CDR2 sequences are SEHNR and FQNEAQ (reference sequence). Losses at the gene ends were 3 bases for V and 7 bases for J; bases not matched to a gene: 5. The CDR3 loop is CASSFVGTGDEAFF. CDR3 bases: TGTGCCAGCAGCTTTGTAGGGACAGGGGATGAAGCTTTCTTT. Full variable domain (missing parts from reference TRBV7-9 and TRBJ1-1): DTGVSQNPRHKITKRGQNVTFRCDPISEHNRLYWYRQTLGQGPEFLTYFQNEAQLEKSRLLSDRFSAERPKGSFSTLEIQRTEQGDSAMYLCASSFVGTGDEAFFGQGTRLTVV.

This clone was counted once. This chain links TRBV6-5 with TRBJ2-1; 11 bases align to TRBD1. The V gene end was trimmed by 6 bases and the J gene end by 4 bases; junction bases not matched to a gene: 5. The CDR3 totals 15 residues. CDR1 and CDR2 from the germline V gene are MNHEY and SVGAGI. The CDR3 sequence: CASRHRDRGYNEQFF. CDR3 DNA sequence: TGTGCCAGCAGACACCGGGACAGGGGGTACAATGAGCAGTTCTTC.

The chain is built from TRBV5-1 and TRBJ2-5, with TRBD2 matching over 9 bases. The CDR3 is 14 amino acids. Germline V gene data show CDR1 as SGHRS and CDR2 as YFSETQ. V gave up 2 bases and J gave up 5 bases; unmatched junction bases: 4. CDR3 sequence: CASSFAGGAETQYF. The CDR3 coding sequence is TGCGCCAGCAGCTTTGCGGGGGGGGCGGAGACCCAGTACTTC.

V and J are TRBV5-1 and TRBJ2-3; TRBD2 matches 12 bases. Trimming at V came to 0 bases and at J to 6 bases, leaving 8 bases not matched to a gene. This CDR3 is built from 17 residues. CDR1 is SGHRS and CDR2 is YFSETQ in the germline V gene. As DNA, the CDR3 is TGCGCCAGCAGCTTGGCCGCTAGCGGGGGGGCCTTGGATACGCAGTATTTT. This codes for CASSLAASGGALDTQYF.

This sequence joins TRBV7-9 and TRBJ2-3; D ambiguous. Germline CDR1 SEHNR, CDR2 FQNEAQ (reference sequence). Between the trimmed V and J ends, which lost 0 bases and 1 base, there was a span of 11 bases. The CDR3 covers 16 residues. CDR3: CASSLARRKGTDTQYF. DNA for the CDR3: TGTGCCAGCAGCTTAGCTAGGAGAAAAGGCACAGATACGCAGTATTTT. Based on the CDR3 plus reference TRBV7-9 and TRBJ2-3, the full variable domain is DTGVSQNPRHKITKRGQNVTFRCDPISEHNRLYWYRQTLGQGPEFLTYFQNEAQLEKSRLLSDRFSAERPKGSFSTLEIQRTEQGDSAMYLCASSLARRKGTDTQYFGPGTRLTVL.

The CDR3 sequence is CASSLSPTGRNEKLFF. CDR3 nucleotide sequence: TGTGCCAGCAGCTTGTCCCCGACAGGGCGAAATGAAAAACTGTTTTTT. The gene calls are TRBV5-6 and TRBJ1-4; 7 bases match TRBD1. The germline gives CDR1 SGHDT, CDR2 YYEEEE. With 1 base clipped from V and 5 bases from J, the junction kept 8 bases outside the gene matches. This CDR3 has 16 residues.

The chain joins TRBV10-3 to TRBJ2-3, with D possibly TRBD1 on 5 matching bases. The CDR3 loop spans 14 amino acids. V dropped 7 bases and J dropped 3 bases, with 14 bases sitting between them. CDR1 is ENHRY, CDR2 SYGVKD, per germline. The CDR3 DNA is TGTGCCATCAATTTTGTGGACAAGACAGATACGCAGTATTTT. Translated: CAINFVDKTDTQYF.

The J gene is TRBJ1-6, the V gene TRBV5-4; 7 bases line up with TRBD1. V was pared by 5 bases and J by 5 bases, with 7 bases of the junction left unmatched. The CDR3 is 15 residues long. Germline loops: CDR1 SGHNT, CDR2 YYREEE (reference sequence). CDR3 bases: TGTGCCAGCAGTTATGACAGGGCCGATAATTCACCCCTCCACTTT. It translates to CASSYDRADNSPLHF.

A few counts support this clone. This CDR3 is CASSPQTGSNSPLHF. CDR3 DNA: TGTGCCAGCAGCCCGCAGACGGGTAGTAATTCACCCCTCCACTTT. The chain employs TRBV5-4 and TRBJ1-6; unclear D gene. In germline, CDR1 is SGHNT, CDR2 YYREEE (reference sequence). The CDR3 length is 15 residues. Trimming cost V 4 bases and J 6 bases, with 14 bases left between them. The entire variable domain, with the rest obtained from reference TRBV5-4 and TRBJ1-6, is as follows: ETGVTQSPTHLIKTRGQQVTLRCSSQSGHNTVSWYQQALGQGPQFIFQYYREEENGRGNFPPRFSGLQFPNYSSELNVNALELDDSALYLCASSPQTGSNSPLHFGNGTRLTVT.

The rearrangement uses TRBV3-1 (or the pseudogene TRBV3-2) and TRBJ2-2; TRBD2 agrees at 9 bases. The CDR3 sequence is 16 residues long. The germline gives CDR1 LGHDT, CDR2 YNNKEL (reference sequence). Trimming at V came to 1 base and at J to 3 bases, leaving 3 bases not matched to a gene. The CDR3 coding sequence is TGTGCCAGCAGCCAAGGCGGGGGGGTATACACCGGGGAGCTGTTTTTT. This gives the protein CASSQGGGVYTGELFF.

DNA of the CDR3: TGCGCCAGCAGCTCTCCGGACAGGGGAGGAGTAAGAGAGACCCAGTACTTC. It codes for CASSSPDRGGVRETQYF. The V gene is TRBV4-1, the J gene TRBJ2-5, with 9 bases fitting TRBD1. The CDR3 has 17 residues. Germline V gene lookup returns CDR1 MGHRA and CDR2 YSYEKL. V lost 5 bases, J lost 4 bases, and 14 bases stayed unmatched.

This chain uses TRBV6-2 or TRBV6-3 with TRBJ2-1, with 9 bases aligning to TRBD2. The germline gives CDR1 MNHEY, CDR2 SVGEGT. The V and J ends lost 2 bases and 4 bases, in that order; junction bases with no gene match: 3. CDR3 length: 15 amino acids. CDR3: CASSYDAGGYNEQFF. The DNA of the CDR3 is TGTGCCAGCAGTTACGACGCGGGGGGGTACAATGAGCAGTTCTTC.

The table lists this clone with a count of one. The rearrangement uses TRBV7-9 and TRBJ2-2, with TRBD1 matching over 9 bases. In germline, CDR1 is SEHNR, CDR2 FQNEAQ (reference sequence). V lost 5 bases to trimming and J lost 5 bases; unmatched junction nucleotides: 9. This CDR3 spans 16 amino acids. The CDR3 sequence: CASSVNVGTGTGELFF. DNA of the CDR3: TGTGCCAGCAGCGTTAATGTGGGGACAGGGACCGGGGAGCTGTTTTTT.

This clone turned up a few times. The chain joins TRBV28 to TRBJ2-2; 8 bases agree with TRBD1. The ends lost 7 bases at V and 9 bases at J; junction bases unmatched: 19. Germline CDR1 reads MDHEN; CDR2 reads SYDVKM. The CDR3 runs 17 residues. The CDR3 DNA reads TGTGCCAGCATGACGCAAAGAGGACAGGGTTACTACCGGGAGCTGTTTTTT. Translated: CASMTQRGQGYYRELFF. Combining the CDR3 with reference TRBV28 and TRBJ2-2 gives the whole variable domain DVKVTQSSRYLVKRTGEKVFLECVQDMDHENMFWYRQDPGLGLRLIYFSYDVKMKEKGDIPEGYSVSREKKERFSLILESASTNQTSMYLCASMTQRGQGYYRELFFGEGSRLTVL.

This clone was seen only a few times. The chain is built from TRBV6-5 and TRBJ1-5, with 7 bases lining up with TRBD1. The CDR3 has 15 residues. The junction had 5 bases not matched to a gene; V was cut back by 6 bases and J by 0 bases. CDR1 and CDR2 (germline): MNHEY, SVGAGI. The CDR3 region is CASRKDRDSNQPQHF. CDR3 in DNA: TGTGCCAGCAGGAAAGACAGGGATAGCAATCAGCCCCAGCATTTT.

For the CDR3, the DNA is TGTGCCAGCAGCTTAGCAGGGGGAGGCTCCTACGAGCAGTACTTC. Translating it yields CASSLAGGGSYEQYF. The chain combines TRBV11-2 with TRBJ2-7; possible D gene TRBD1, 7 bases. The V end lost 1 base, the J end lost 0 bases, and 10 bases lay between the germline ends. Germline V gene lookup returns CDR1 SGHAT and CDR2 FQNNGV. The CDR3 loop spans 15 amino acids.

The rearrangement links TRBV5-1 to TRBJ2-5, with 7 bases lining up with TRBD1. CDR1 is SGHRS and CDR2 is YFSETQ in the germline V gene. The CDR3 has 15 amino acids. J lost 1 base, V lost 4 bases, and 7 bases had no gene match. The CDR3 coding sequence is TGCGCCAGCAGCCCCTTGAGGGGGCTCCAAGAGACCCAGTACTTC. Its translation is CASSPLRGLQETQYF.

The chain uses TRBV6-6 and TRBJ2-7, with TRBD1 identical over 7 bases. The CDR3 length is 15 residues. V lost 3 bases and J lost 3; bases outside the gene matches: 8. Germline V gene lookup returns CDR1 MNHNY and CDR2 SVGAGI (reference sequence). The CDR3 here is CASSYPQGQSYEQYF. Here the CDR3 DNA reads TGTGCCAGCAGTTATCCACAGGGACAGAGCTACGAGCAGTACTTC.